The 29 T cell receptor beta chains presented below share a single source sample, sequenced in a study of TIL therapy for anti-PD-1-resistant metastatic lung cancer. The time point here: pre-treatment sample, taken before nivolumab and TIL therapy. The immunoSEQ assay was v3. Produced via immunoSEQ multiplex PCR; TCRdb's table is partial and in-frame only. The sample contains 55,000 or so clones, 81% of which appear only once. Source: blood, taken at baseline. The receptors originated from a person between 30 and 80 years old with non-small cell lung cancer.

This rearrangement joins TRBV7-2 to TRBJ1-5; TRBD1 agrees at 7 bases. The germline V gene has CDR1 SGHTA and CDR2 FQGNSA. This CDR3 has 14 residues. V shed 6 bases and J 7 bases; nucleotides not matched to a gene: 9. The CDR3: CASRYNQGEQPQHF. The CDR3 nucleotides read TGTGCCAGCAGATATAATCAGGGGGAACAGCCCCAGCATTTT.

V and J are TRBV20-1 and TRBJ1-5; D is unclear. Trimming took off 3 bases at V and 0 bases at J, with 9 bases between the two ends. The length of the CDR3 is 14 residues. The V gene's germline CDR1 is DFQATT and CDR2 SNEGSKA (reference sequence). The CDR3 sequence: CSASRHNSNQPQHF. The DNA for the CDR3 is TGCAGTGCTAGTAGGCATAATAGCAATCAGCCCCAGCATTTT.

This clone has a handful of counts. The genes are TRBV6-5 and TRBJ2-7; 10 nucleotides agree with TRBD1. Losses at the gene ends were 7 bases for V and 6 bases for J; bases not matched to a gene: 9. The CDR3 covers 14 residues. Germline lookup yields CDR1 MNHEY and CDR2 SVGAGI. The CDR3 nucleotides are TGTGCCAGCATCCACTCCGGGACAGGGGTCGAGCAGTACTTC. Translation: CASIHSGTGVEQYF.

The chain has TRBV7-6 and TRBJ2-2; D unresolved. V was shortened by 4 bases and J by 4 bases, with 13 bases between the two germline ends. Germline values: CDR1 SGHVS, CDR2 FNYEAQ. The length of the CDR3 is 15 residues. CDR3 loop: CASSYSNNPTGELFF. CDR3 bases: TGTGCCAGCAGCTATTCTAACAACCCCACCGGGGAGCTGTTTTTT.

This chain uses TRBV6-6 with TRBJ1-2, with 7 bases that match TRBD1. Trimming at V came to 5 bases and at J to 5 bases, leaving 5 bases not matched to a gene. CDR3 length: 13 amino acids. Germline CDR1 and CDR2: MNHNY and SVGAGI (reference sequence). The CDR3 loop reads CASSKTGFYGYTF. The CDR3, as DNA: TGTGCCAGCAGTAAGACAGGGTTTTATGGCTACACCTTC.

CDR3 residues: CASSLDTRNTEAFF. For the CDR3, the DNA is TGTGCCAGCAGCCTCGACACCCGGAACACTGAAGCTTTCTTT. The V and J genes are TRBV7-9 and TRBJ1-1; D is undetermined. This CDR3 has 14 residues. Germline lookup yields CDR1 SEHNR and CDR2 FQNEAQ (reference sequence). V gave up 5 bases and J gave up 1 base, with 11 bases separating them. Full variable domain (outside the CDR3, taken from reference TRBV7-9 and TRBJ1-1): DTGVSQNPRHKITKRGQNVTFRCDPISEHNRLYWYRQTLGQGPEFLTYFQNEAQLEKSRLLSDRFSAERPKGSFSTLEIQRTEQGDSAMYLCASSLDTRNTEAFFGQGTRLTVV.

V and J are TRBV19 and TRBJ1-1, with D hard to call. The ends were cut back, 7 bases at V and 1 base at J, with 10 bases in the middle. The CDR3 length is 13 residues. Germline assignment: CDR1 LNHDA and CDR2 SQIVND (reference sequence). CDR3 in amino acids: CASITAANTEAFF. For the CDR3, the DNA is TGTGCCAGTATTACGGCCGCGAACACTGAAGCTTTCTTT.

DNA of the CDR3: TGTGCCATCAAGGGACAGGGGAATGGCTACACCTTC. Translation: CAIKGQGNGYTF. The chain carries TRBV10-3 and TRBJ1-2; 10 bases are a match to TRBD1. The V segment lost 7 bases and the J segment 6 bases; nucleotides outside the gene matches: 2. The length of the CDR3 is 12 residues. The germline gives CDR1 ENHRY, CDR2 SYGVKD.

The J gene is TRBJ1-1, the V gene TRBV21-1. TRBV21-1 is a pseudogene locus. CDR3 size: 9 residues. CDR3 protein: CASSKGAFF. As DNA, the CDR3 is TGTGCCAGCAGCAAGGGGGCTTTCTTT.

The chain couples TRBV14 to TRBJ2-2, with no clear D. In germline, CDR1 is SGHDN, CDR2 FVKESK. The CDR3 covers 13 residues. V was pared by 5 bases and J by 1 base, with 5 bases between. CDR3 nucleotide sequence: TGTGCCAGCAGCAGACAGAACACCGGGGAGCTGTTTTTT. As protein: CASSRQNTGELFF.

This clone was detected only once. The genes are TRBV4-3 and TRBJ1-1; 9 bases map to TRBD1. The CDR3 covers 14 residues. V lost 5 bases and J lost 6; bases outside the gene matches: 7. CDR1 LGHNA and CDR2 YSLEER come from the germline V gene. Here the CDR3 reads CASSKQGASAEAFF. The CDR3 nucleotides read TGCGCCAGCAGCAAACAGGGGGCTAGCGCTGAAGCTTTCTTT.

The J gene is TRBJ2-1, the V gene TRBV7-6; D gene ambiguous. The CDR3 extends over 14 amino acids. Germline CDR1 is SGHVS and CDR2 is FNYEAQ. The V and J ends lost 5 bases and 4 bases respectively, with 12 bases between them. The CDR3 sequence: CASSRWEPYNEQFF. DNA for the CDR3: TGTGCCAGCAGCCGTTGGGAACCTTACAATGAGCAGTTCTTC.

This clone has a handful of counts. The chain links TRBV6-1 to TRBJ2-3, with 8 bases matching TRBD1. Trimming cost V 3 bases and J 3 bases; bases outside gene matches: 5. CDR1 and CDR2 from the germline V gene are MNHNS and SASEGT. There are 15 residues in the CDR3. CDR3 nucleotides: TGTGCCAGCAGTGAGCGCAGGGGGCGAACAGATACGCAGTATTTT. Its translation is CASSERRGRTDTQYF.

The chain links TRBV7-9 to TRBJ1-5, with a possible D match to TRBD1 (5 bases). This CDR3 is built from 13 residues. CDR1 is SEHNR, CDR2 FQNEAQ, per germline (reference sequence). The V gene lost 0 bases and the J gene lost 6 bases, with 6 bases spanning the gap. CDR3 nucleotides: TGTGCCAGCAGCTTAGCGCAGGGTCAGCCCCAGCATTTT. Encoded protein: CASSLAQGQPQHF. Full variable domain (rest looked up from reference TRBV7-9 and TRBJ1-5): DTGVSQNPRHKITKRGQNVTFRCDPISEHNRLYWYRQTLGQGPEFLTYFQNEAQLEKSRLLSDRFSAERPKGSFSTLEIQRTEQGDSAMYLCASSLAQGQPQHFGDGTRLSIL.

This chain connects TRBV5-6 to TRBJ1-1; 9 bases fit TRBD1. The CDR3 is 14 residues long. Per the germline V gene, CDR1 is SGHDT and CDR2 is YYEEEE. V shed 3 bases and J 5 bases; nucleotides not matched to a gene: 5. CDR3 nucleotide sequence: TGTGCCAGCAGCTGGGGACAGGGCTGGACTGAAGCTTTCTTT. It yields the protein CASSWGQGWTEAFF.

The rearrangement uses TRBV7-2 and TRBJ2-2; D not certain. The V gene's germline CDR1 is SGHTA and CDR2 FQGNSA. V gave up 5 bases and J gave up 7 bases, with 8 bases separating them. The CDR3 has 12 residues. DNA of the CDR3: TGTGCCAGCAGCCGTTTCGGCGGGGAGCTGTTTTTT. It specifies CASSRFGGELFF. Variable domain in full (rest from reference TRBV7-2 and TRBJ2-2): GAGVSQSPSNKVTEKGKDVELRCDPISGHTALYWYRQSLGQGLEFLIYFQGNSAPDKSGLPSDRFSAERTGGSVSTLTIQRTQQEDSAVYLCASSRFGGELFFGEGSRLTVL.

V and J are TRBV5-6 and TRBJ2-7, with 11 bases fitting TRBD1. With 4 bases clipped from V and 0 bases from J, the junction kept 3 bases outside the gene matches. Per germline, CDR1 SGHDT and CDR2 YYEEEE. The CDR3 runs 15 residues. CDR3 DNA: TGTGCCAGCAGCCCAGGGACAGGGGGCTCCTACGAGCAGTACTTC. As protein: CASSPGTGGSYEQYF.

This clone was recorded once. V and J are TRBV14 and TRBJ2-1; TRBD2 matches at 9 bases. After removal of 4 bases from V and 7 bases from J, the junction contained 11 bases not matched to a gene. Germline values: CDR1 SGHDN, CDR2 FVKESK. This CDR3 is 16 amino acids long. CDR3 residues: CASSPPWGTSRNEQFF. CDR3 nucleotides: TGTGCCAGCAGCCCCCCCTGGGGGACTAGCAGAAATGAGCAGTTCTTC.

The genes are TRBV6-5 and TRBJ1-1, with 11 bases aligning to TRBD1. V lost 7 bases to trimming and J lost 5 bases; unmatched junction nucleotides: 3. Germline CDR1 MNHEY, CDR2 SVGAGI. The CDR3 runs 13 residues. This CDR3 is CASTGQGATEAFF. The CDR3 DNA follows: TGTGCCAGCACCGGACAGGGGGCAACTGAAGCTTTCTTT.

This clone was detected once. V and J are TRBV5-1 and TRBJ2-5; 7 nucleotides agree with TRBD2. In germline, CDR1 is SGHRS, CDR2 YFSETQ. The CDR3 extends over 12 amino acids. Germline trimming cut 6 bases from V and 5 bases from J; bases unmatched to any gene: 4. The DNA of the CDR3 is TGCGCCAGCAATGGGGAGGGGGAGACCCAGTACTTC. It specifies CASNGEGETQYF.

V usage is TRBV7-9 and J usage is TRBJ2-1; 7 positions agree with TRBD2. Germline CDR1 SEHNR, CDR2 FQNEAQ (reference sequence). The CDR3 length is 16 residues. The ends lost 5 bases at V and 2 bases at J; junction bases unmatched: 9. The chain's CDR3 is CASSPPAGAAYNEQFF. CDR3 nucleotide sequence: TGTGCCAGCAGCCCACCCGCGGGAGCAGCCTACAATGAGCAGTTCTTC.

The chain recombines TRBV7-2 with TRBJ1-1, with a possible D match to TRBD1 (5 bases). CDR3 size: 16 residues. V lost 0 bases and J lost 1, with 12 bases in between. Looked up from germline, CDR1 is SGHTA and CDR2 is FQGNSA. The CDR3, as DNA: TGTGCCAGCAGCTTAGCGGGGCCAGGCCAGAACACTGAAGCTTTCTTT. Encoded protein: CASSLAGPGQNTEAFF. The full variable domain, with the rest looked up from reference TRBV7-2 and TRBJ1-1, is GAGVSQSPSNKVTEKGKDVELRCDPISGHTALYWYRQSLGQGLEFLIYFQGNSAPDKSGLPSDRFSAERTGGSVSTLTIQRTQQEDSAVYLCASSLAGPGQNTEAFFGQGTRLTVV.

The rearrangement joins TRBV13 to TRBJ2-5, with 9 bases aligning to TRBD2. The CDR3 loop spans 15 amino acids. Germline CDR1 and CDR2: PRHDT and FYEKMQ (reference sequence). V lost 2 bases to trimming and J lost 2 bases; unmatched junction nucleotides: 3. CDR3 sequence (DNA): TGTGCCAGCAGCTTAAGACTAGCGGTACAAGAGACCCAGTACTTC. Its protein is CASSLRLAVQETQYF.

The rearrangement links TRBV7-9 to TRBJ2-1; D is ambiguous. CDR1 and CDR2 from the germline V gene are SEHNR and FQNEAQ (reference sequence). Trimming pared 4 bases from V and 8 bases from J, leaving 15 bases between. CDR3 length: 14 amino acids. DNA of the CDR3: TGTGCCAGCAGCTGGACCTGGCTTCTCGATGAGCAGTTCTTC. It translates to CASSWTWLLDEQFF.

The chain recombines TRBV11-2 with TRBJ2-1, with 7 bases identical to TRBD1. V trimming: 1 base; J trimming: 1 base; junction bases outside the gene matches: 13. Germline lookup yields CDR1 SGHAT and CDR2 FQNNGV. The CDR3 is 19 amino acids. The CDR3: CASSLGRKVAGGSYNEQFF. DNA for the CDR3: TGTGCCAGCAGCTTAGGACGGAAGGTGGCAGGGGGTTCCTACAATGAGCAGTTCTTC.

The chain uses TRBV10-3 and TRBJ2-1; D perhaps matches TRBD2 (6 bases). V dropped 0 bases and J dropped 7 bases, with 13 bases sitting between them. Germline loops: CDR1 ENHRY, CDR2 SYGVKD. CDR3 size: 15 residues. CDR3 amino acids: CAISESSGGWNEQFF. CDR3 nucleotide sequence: TGTGCCATCAGTGAGTCGAGTGGGGGGTGGAATGAGCAGTTCTTC.

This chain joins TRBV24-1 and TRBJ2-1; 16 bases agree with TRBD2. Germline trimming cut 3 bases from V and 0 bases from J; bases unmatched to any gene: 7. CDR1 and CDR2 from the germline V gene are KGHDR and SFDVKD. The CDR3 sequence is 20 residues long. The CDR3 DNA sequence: TGTGCCACCAGTGATACCGGGACTAGCGGGAGGGTGAGCTCCTACAATGAGCAGTTCTTC. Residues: CATSDTGTSGRVSSYNEQFF.

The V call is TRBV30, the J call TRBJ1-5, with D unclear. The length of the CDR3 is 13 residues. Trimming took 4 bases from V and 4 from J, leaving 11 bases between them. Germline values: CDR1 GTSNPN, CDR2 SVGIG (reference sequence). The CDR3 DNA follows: TGTGCCTGGACGGCCGGCCGGAATCAGCCCCAGCATTTT. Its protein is CAWTAGRNQPQHF.

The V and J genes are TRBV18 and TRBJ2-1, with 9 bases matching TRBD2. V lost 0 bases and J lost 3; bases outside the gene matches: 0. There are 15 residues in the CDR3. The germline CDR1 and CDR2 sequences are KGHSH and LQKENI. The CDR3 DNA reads TGTGCCAGCTCACCACCTAGCGGGAGCTACAATGAGCAGTTCTTC. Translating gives CASSPPSGSYNEQFF.